The next 7 T cell receptor beta chains were all read from a single sample in a study of blood T cells in healthy people across ages. Together with a sample-barcoded 5' primer, a J-beta primer mix was included in a second PCR lasting about 6 to 12 cycles. TCRdb reprocessed the 5' RACE reads via MiXCR and lists one record per CDR3 protein. Of about 1,400,000 distinct CDR3 sequences listed, 59% are singletons. The sample consisted of blood. These receptors were taken from a man younger than 35 in good health.

The chain carries TRBV4-1 and TRBJ2-1; D call uncertain. The length of the CDR3 is 15 residues. Trimming removed 1 base from V and 0 bases from J, with 7 bases in between. Per germline, CDR1 MGHRA and CDR2 YSYEKL. CDR3 DNA sequence: TGCGCCAGCAGCCAAGCTCCGAGCTCCTACAATGAGCAGTTCTTC. It translates to CASSQAPSSYNEQFF.

This clonotype appeared a few times. The V call is TRBV7-9, the J call TRBJ1-2; D is uncertain. In germline, CDR1 is SEHNR, CDR2 FQNEAQ (reference sequence). With 2 bases removed from V and 13 bases from J, the gap between germline ends came to 14 bases. The CDR3 has 12 residues. CDR3 coding DNA: TGTGCCAGCAGCTTATGGCCCGACCTAGGCACCTTC. This translates into CASSLWPDLGTF.

J is TRBJ2-2 and V is TRBV29-1, with a tentative D call TRBD1 (6 bases). CDR1 is SQVTM and CDR2 is ANQGSEA in the germline V gene. Deletions cut 3 bases from V and 1 base from J, with 9 bases between. CDR3 length: 14 amino acids. CDR3 residues: CSVDVRGNTGELFF. CDR3 bases: TGCAGCGTTGACGTCAGGGGGAACACCGGGGAGCTGTTTTTT.

This clonotype was detected only a few times. The gene calls are TRBV29-1 and TRBJ2-5; D perhaps matches TRBD2 (5 bases). The CDR3 is 12 residues long. V was pared by 7 bases and J by 1 base, with 10 bases between. Germline V gene lookup returns CDR1 SQVTM and CDR2 ANQGSEA. The DNA for the CDR3 is TGCAGCGGAGGCGGGCTCCAAGAGACCCAGTACTTC. Its protein product is CSGGGLQETQYF.

This clonotype has a handful of counts. This chain connects TRBV27 to TRBJ2-7; possibly TRBD1 for D (5 bases). The CDR3 spans 13 residues. The V end was cut by 8 bases, the J end by 3 bases, with 14 bases between. Germline V lookup: CDR1 MNHEY, CDR2 SMNVEV (reference sequence). In DNA, the CDR3 is TGTGCCAGCGGCCCTCGACAGTTCTACGAGCAGTACTTC. This gives the protein CASGPRQFYEQYF.

The chain couples TRBV11-2 to TRBJ2-1; D is possibly TRBD1 or TRBD2 (6 bases each). The V gene lost 6 bases and the J gene lost 8 bases, with 20 bases spanning the gap. The CDR3 sequence is 15 residues long. The germline V gene has CDR1 SGHAT and CDR2 FQNNGV. The CDR3 here is CASRGAGNPTDEQFF. In nucleotides, the CDR3 is TGTGCCAGCAGGGGGGCGGGGAACCCGACGGATGAGCAGTTCTTC.

The CDR3 DNA follows: TGCGCCAGCAGCCAAGGGCGGGTTAGCGGCCAAGAGACCCAGTACTTC. Protein sequence: CASSQGRVSGQETQYF. The chain has TRBV4-1 and TRBJ2-5; D possibly corresponds to TRBD2 (6 bases). The CDR3 runs 16 residues. V was trimmed by 1 base and J by 1 base, leaving 13 bases between them. Germline CDR1 reads MGHRA; CDR2 reads YSYEKL.